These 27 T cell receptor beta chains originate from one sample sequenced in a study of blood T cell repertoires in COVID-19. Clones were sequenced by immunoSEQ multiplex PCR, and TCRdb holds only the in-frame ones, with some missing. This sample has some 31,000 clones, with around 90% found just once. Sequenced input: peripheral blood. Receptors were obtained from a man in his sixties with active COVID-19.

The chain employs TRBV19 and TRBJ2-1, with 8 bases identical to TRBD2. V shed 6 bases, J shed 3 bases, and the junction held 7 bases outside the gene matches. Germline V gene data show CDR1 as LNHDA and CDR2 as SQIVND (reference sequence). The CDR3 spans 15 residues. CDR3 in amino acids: CASSFGGAVYNEQFF. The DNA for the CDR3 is TGTGCCAGTAGCTTCGGGGGGGCTGTCTACAATGAGCAGTTCTTC.

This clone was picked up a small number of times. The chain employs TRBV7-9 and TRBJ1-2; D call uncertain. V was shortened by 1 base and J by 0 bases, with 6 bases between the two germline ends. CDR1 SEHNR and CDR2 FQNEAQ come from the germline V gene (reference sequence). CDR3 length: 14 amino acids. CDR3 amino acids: CASSLGAANYGYTF. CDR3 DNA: TGTGCCAGCAGCTTAGGGGCAGCTAACTATGGCTACACCTTC.

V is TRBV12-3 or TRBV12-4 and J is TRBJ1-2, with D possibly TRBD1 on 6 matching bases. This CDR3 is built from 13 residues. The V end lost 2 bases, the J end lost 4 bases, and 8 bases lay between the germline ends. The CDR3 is CASSLSRGYGYTF. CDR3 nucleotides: TGTGCCAGCAGTTTATCCAGGGGCTATGGCTACACCTTC.

The CDR3 sequence is CASSRWTGGADTQYF. CDR3 in DNA: TGTGCCAGCAGCCGATGGACAGGGGGTGCAGATACGCAGTATTTT. The chain couples TRBV7-6 to TRBJ2-3; TRBD1 matches 10 bases. The germline CDR1 and CDR2 sequences are SGHVS and FNYEAQ. The CDR3 extends over 15 amino acids. Trimming at V came to 5 bases and at J to 4 bases, leaving 6 bases not matched to a gene.

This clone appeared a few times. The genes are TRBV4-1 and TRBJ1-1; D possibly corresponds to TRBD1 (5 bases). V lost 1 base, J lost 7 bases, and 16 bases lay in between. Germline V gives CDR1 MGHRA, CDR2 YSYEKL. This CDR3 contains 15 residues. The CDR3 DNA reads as TGCGCCAGCAGCCAAGTGGGTAGGGGCGGGAGTGAAGCTTTCTTT. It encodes CASSQVGRGGSEAFF.

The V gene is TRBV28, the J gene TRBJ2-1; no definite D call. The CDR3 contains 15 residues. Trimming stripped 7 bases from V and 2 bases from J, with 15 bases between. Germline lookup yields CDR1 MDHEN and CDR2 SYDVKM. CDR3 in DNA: TGTGCCAGCACCCCACTCACCCGTACCTACAATGAGCAGTTCTTC. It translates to CASTPLTRTYNEQFF.

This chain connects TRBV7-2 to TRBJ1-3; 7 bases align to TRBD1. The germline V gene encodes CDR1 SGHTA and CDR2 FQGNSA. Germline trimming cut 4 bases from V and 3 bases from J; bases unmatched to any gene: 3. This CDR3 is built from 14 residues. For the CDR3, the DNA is TGTGCCAGCAGCTCGACAGGGAATGGAAACACCATATATTTT. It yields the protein CASSSTGNGNTIYF.

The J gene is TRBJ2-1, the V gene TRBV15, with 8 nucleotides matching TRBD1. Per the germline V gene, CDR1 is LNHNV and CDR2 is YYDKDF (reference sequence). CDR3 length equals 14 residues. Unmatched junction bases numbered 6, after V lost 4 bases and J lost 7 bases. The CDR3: CATSTQGGWNEQFF. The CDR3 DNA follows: TGTGCCACCAGCACACAGGGGGGCTGGAATGAGCAGTTCTTC.

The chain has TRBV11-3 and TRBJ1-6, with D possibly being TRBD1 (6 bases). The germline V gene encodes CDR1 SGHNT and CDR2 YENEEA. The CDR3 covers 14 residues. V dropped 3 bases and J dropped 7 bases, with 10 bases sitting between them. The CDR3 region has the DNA TGTGCCAGCAGCTTGGGGGCAGTGAATTCACCCCTCCACTTT. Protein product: CASSLGAVNSPLHF.

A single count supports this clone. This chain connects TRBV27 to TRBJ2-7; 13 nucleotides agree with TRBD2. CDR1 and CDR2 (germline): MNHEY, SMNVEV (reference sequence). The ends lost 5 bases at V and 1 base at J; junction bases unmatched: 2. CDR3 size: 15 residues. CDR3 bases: TGTGCCAGCAGTCCACTAGCGGGGGGGTCCTACGAGCAGTACTTC. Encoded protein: CASSPLAGGSYEQYF.

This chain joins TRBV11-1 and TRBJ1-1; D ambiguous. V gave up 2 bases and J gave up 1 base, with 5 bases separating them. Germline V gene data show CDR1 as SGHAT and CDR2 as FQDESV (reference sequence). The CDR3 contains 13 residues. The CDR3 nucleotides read TGTGCCAGCAGCTTATTAGAGAACACTGAAGCTTTCTTT. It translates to CASSLLENTEAFF.

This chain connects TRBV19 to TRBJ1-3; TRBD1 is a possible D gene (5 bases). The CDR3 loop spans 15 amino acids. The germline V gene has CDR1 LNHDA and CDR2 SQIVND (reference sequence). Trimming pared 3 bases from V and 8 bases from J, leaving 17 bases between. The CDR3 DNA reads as TGTGCCAGTAGTATGGCAGGGTCGGGGGTGGACACCATATATTTT. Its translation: CASSMAGSGVDTIYF.

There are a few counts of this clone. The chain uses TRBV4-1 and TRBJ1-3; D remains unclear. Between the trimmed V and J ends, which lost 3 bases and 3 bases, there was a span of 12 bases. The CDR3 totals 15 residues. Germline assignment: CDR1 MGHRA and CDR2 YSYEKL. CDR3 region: CASSHSEKSGNTIYF. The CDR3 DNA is TGCGCCAGCAGCCATTCGGAGAAGAGTGGAAACACCATATATTTT.

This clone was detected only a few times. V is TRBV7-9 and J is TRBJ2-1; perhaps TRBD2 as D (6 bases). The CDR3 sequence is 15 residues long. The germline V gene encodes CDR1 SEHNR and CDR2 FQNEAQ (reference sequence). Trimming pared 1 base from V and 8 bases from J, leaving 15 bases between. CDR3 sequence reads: CASSLGGGLADEQFF. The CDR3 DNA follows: TGTGCCAGCAGCTTAGGTGGGGGACTCGCGGATGAGCAGTTCTTC. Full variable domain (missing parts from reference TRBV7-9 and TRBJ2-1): DTGVSQNPRHKITKRGQNVTFRCDPISEHNRLYWYRQTLGQGPEFLTYFQNEAQLEKSRLLSDRFSAERPKGSFSTLEIQRTEQGDSAMYLCASSLGGGLADEQFFGPGTRLTVL.

CDR3: CASSPQPAGARPDNSPLHF. The CDR3 DNA sequence: TGTGCCAGCAGTCCCCAGCCGGCAGGGGCGCGTCCAGATAATTCACCCCTCCACTTT. This chain connects TRBV6-6 to TRBJ1-6; tentative D call: TRBD1 (6 bases). CDR3 length: 19 residues. Trimming took off 5 bases at V and 5 bases at J, with 25 bases between the two ends. Per the germline V gene, CDR1 is MNHNY and CDR2 is SVGAGI (reference sequence).

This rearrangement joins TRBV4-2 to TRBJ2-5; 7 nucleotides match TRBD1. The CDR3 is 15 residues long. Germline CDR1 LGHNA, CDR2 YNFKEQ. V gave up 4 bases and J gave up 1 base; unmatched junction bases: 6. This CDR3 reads CASSLTGTAQETQYF. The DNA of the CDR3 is TGTGCCAGCAGCCTTACCGGGACAGCCCAAGAGACCCAGTACTTC.

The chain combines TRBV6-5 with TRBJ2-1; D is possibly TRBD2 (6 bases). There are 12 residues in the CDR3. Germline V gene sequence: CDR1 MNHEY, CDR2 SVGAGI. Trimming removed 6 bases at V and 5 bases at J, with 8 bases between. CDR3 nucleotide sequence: TGTGCCAGCAGGGGACTTGACAATGAGCAGTTCTTC. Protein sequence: CASRGLDNEQFF.

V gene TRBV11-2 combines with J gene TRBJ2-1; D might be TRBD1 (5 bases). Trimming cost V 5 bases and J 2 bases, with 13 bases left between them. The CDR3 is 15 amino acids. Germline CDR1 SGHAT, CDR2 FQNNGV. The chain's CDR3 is CASSVQVSAYNEQFF. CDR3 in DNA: TGTGCCAGCAGCGTACAGGTTAGTGCCTACAATGAGCAGTTCTTC.

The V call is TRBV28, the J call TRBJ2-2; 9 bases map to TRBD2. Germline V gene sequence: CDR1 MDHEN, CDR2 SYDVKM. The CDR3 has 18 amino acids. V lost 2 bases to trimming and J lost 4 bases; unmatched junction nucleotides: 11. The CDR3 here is CASSLPPWGGGATGELFF. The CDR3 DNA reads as TGTGCCAGCAGTTTACCCCCCTGGGGCGGGGGGGCCACCGGGGAGCTGTTTTTT.

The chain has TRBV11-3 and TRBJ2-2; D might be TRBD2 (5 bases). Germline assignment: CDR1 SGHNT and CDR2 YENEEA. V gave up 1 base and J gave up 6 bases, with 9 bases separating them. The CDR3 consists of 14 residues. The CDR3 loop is CASSLVRLSGELFF. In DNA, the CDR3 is TGTGCCAGCAGCTTAGTAAGACTATCCGGGGAGCTGTTTTTT. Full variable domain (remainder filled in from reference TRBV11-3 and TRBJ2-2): EAGVVQSPRYKIIEKKQPVAFWCNPISGHNTLYWYLQNLGQGPELLIRYENEEAVDDSQLPKDRFSAERLKGVDSTLKIQPAELGDSAVYLCASSLVRLSGELFFGEGSRLTVL.

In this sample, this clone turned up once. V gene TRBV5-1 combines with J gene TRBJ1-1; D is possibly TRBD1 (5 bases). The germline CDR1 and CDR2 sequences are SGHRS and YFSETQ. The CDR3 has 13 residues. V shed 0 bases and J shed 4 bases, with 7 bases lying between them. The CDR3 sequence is CASSLEGSTEAFF. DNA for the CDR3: TGCGCCAGCAGCTTGGAGGGGTCCACTGAAGCTTTCTTT.

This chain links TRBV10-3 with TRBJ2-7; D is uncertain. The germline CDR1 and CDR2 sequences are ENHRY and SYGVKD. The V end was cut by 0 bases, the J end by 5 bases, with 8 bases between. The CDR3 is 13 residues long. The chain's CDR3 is CAISESSLHEQYF. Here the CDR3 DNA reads TGTGCCATCAGTGAGTCGAGTTTACACGAGCAGTACTTC.

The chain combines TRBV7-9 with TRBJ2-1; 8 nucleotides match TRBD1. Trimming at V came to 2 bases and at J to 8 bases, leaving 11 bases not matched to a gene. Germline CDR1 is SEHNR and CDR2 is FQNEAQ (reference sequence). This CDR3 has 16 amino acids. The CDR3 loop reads CASSLLAGTGRDEQFF. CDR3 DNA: TGTGCCAGCAGCTTACTCGCCGGGACAGGTAGGGATGAGCAGTTCTTC.

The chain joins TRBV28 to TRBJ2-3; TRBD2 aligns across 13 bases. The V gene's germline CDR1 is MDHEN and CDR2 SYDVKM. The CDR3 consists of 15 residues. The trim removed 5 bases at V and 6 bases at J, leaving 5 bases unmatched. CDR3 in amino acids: CASSPLAGGMDTQYF. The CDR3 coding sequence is TGTGCCAGCAGTCCACTAGCGGGGGGGATGGATACGCAGTATTTT.

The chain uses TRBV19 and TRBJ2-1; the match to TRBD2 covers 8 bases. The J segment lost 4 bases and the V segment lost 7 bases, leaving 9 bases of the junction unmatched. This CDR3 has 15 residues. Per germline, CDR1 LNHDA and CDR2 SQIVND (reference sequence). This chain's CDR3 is CASNPFAGGYNEQFF. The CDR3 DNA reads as TGTGCCAGTAACCCCTTTGCGGGGGGTTACAATGAGCAGTTCTTC.

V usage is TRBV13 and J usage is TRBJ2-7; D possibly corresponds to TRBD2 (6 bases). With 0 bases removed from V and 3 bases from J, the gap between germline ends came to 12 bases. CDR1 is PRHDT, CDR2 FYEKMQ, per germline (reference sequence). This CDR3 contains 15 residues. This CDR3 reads CASSLGTSKNYEQYF. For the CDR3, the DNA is TGTGCCAGCAGCTTAGGGACTAGTAAGAACTACGAGCAGTACTTC.

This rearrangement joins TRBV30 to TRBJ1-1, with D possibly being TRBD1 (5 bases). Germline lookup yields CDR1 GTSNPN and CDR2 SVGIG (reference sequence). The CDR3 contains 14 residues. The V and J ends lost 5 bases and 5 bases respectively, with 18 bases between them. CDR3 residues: CAWEGGTVGTEAFF. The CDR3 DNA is TGTGCCTGGGAGGGCGGGACGGTAGGGACTGAAGCTTTCTTT.